The 20 T cell receptor beta chains below come from one sample, sequenced in a study of blood T cells in healthy people across ages. Alongside a J-beta primer mix, a sample-barcoded 5' primer served in a second PCR lasting 7 to 11 cycles. TCRdb passed the 5' RACE reads through MiXCR, listing each CDR3 protein once. The sample has about 1.5 million distinct CDR3 sequences; 35% to 45% are singletons. The sequencing input was blood. Source of these receptors: a woman between 18 and 29 years old in good health.

V is TRBV27 and J is TRBJ2-3; 9 bases are shared with TRBD2. J lost 5 bases, V lost 10 bases, and 10 bases had no gene match. CDR1 is MNHEY, CDR2 SMNVEV, per germline (reference sequence). The CDR3 spans 14 residues. In DNA form, the CDR3 reads TGTGCCACCCGACCAGCGGGAGGACTAGATACGCAGTATTTT. As protein: CATRPAGGLDTQYF.

V and J are TRBV3-1 and TRBJ2-5; maybe TRBD2 (5 bases). Germline lookup yields CDR1 LGHDT and CDR2 YNNKEL (reference sequence). This CDR3 is built from 17 residues. Trimming removed 0 bases at V and 11 bases at J, with 25 bases between. DNA for the CDR3: TGTGCCAGCAGCCAAGATGGGTTAGGGATAGCGTACAATGAGCAGTACTTC. Residues: CASSQDGLGIAYNEQYF.

This clonotype was seen a handful of times. The gene calls are TRBV27 and TRBJ2-7; D might be TRBD2 (5 bases). Trimming took 2 bases from V and 4 from J, leaving 9 bases between them. The CDR3 contains 13 residues. Looked up from germline, CDR1 is MNHEY and CDR2 is SMNVEV (reference sequence). The CDR3 reads CASSLGSRYEQYF. The CDR3 nucleotides read TGTGCCAGCAGTTTAGGGAGTAGGTACGAGCAGTACTTC.

In its sample, this clonotype was seen once. The chain joins TRBV7-2 to TRBJ1-4; 8 bases align to TRBD1. The V gene's germline CDR1 is SGHTA and CDR2 FQGNSA. This CDR3 is 16 amino acids long. V dropped 5 bases and J dropped 7; count of bases not matched to a gene: 12. The CDR3 nucleotides are TGTGCCAGCAGCCAGACCGGACAGGGAGGCAGTGAAAAACTGTTTTTT. This sequence encodes CASSQTGQGGSEKLFF.

This clonotype was counted between two and nine times. This rearrangement joins TRBV7-9 to TRBJ2-5, with TRBD2 identical over 9 bases. V dropped 3 bases and J dropped 11; count of bases not matched to a gene: 4. Per the germline V gene, CDR1 is SEHNR and CDR2 is FQNEAQ (reference sequence). The length of the CDR3 is 12 residues. The DNA of the CDR3 is TGTGCCAGCAGCTTTGAAAGCGGGGGGCAGTACTTC. Its translation is CASSFESGGQYF.

This clonotype was counted between two and nine times. This rearrangement joins TRBV6-2 or TRBV6-3 to TRBJ1-5; the D gene is possibly TRBD1 (5 bases). Germline V gene sequence: CDR1 MNHEY, CDR2 SVGEGT. The V end was cut by 2 bases, the J end by 4 bases, with 9 bases between. The CDR3 loop spans 14 amino acids. CDR3 in amino acids: CASSYAGRNQPQHF. DNA for the CDR3: TGTGCCAGCAGTTACGCAGGGCGGAATCAGCCCCAGCATTTT.

J is TRBJ2-5 and V is TRBV20-1, with a tentative D call TRBD1 (6 bases). Trimming left V 5 bases short and J 5 bases short, with 12 bases between. There are 12 residues in the CDR3. Germline values: CDR1 DFQATT, CDR2 SNEGSKA (reference sequence). CDR3 region: CSALAQGETQYF. CDR3 bases: TGCAGTGCTTTGGCTCAGGGGGAGACCCAGTACTTC.

The chain links TRBV6-2 or TRBV6-3 to TRBJ2-5; possibly TRBD2 for D (6 bases). This CDR3 is built from 14 residues. Trimming cost V 4 bases and J 11 bases, with 20 bases left between them. Germline loops: CDR1 MNHEY, CDR2 SVGEGT. The CDR3 reads CASSFPDYPREQYF. Written as DNA, the CDR3 is TGTGCCAGCAGTTTCCCGGACTACCCTAGGGAGCAGTACTTC.

V and J are TRBV20-1 and TRBJ2-2; 9 nucleotides align to TRBD2. Germline loops: CDR1 DFQATT, CDR2 SNEGSKA (reference sequence). V trimming: 5 bases; J trimming: 1 base; junction bases outside the gene matches: 8. This CDR3 spans 16 amino acids. CDR3 loop: CSAPSGAKMNTGELFF. The CDR3 nucleotides read TGCAGTGCTCCTAGCGGGGCAAAGATGAACACCGGGGAGCTGTTTTTT.

There are a few counts of this clonotype. The rearrangement joins TRBV6-1 to TRBJ2-3, with D uncertain. This CDR3 has 15 residues. With 7 bases removed from V and 0 bases from J, the gap between germline ends came to 14 bases. CDR1 is MNHNS, CDR2 SASEGT, per germline. CDR3 loop: CASKSILTSTDTQYF. The CDR3 DNA reads TGTGCCAGCAAGTCAATACTGACTAGCACAGATACGCAGTATTTT.

The rearrangement joins TRBV28 to TRBJ1-4; no firm D call. V lost 11 bases, J lost 11 bases, and 18 bases lay in between. Germline CDR1 and CDR2: MDHEN and SYDVKM. This CDR3 is built from 12 residues. CDR3 nucleotide sequence: TGTGCCTCCTCAGGTATCGGGTGGAAACTGTTTTTT. Translating it yields CASSGIGWKLFF.

This chain links TRBV7-3 with TRBJ2-1, with D perhaps matching TRBD1 (6 bases). CDR3 size: 15 residues. Trimming stripped 5 bases from V and 4 bases from J, with 15 bases between. Germline values: CDR1 SGHTA, CDR2 FQGTGA. The CDR3 spells CASSKSGTLYNEQFF. For the CDR3, the DNA is TGTGCCAGCAGCAAGTCCGGGACACTTTACAATGAGCAGTTCTTC. Based on the CDR3 plus reference TRBV7-3 and TRBJ2-1, the full variable domain is GAGVSQTPSNKVTEKGKYVELRCDPISGHTALYWYRQSLGQGPEFLIYFQGTGAADDSGLPNDRFFAVRPEGSVSTLKIQRTERGDSAVYLCASSKSGTLYNEQFFGPGTRLTVL.

The chain is built from TRBV20-1 and TRBJ2-7; D is possibly TRBD1 or TRBD2 (5 bases each). The V gene's germline CDR1 is DFQATT and CDR2 SNEGSKA (reference sequence). There are 15 residues in the CDR3. The V end lost 5 bases, the J end lost 3 bases, and 20 bases lay between the germline ends. As DNA, the CDR3 is TGCAGTGCTCCACTACCGGGACGCCGGGACTACGAGCAGTACTTC. Amino acids: CSAPLPGRRDYEQYF.

The V gene is TRBV6-5, the J gene TRBJ1-6; TRBD1 matches 7 bases. Germline CDR1 reads MNHEY; CDR2 reads SVGAGI. The trim removed 4 bases at V and 10 bases at J, leaving 7 bases unmatched. The CDR3 is 14 amino acids. The CDR3 DNA sequence: TGTGCCAGCAGTTTAACAGGGGTGGACTCACCCCTCCACTTT. Translating gives CASSLTGVDSPLHF.

This clonotype was counted between two and nine times. The V call is TRBV29-1, the J call TRBJ2-5, with TRBD1 as a possible D gene (6 bases). The CDR3 extends over 14 amino acids. From germline, CDR1 is SQVTM and CDR2 ANQGSEA. V dropped 7 bases and J dropped 1 base, with 16 bases sitting between them. This chain's CDR3 is CSASPWGLQETQYF. CDR3 nucleotides: TGCAGCGCGTCCCCTTGGGGGCTCCAAGAGACCCAGTACTTC.

The chain joins TRBV6-5 to TRBJ2-7, with 7 bases lining up with TRBD2. The CDR3 consists of 14 residues. J was trimmed by 1 base and V by 8 bases; bases with no gene match: 8. Germline CDR1 is MNHEY and CDR2 is SVGAGI. The CDR3 spells CASGNSGLSYEQYF. CDR3 bases: TGTGCCAGCGGCAACTCGGGACTATCCTACGAGCAGTACTTC.

Comment on this clonotype: One end of the junction does not line up with germline, which may come from a read error. The rearrangement links TRBV5-5 to TRBJ2-1, with a weak D call TRBD1 (5 bases). CDR3 length: 11 amino acids. Germline V gene sequence: CDR1 SGHKS, CDR2 YYEKEE (reference sequence). For the CDR3, the DNA is TGTGTCAGCAGCCAACACAGGGAGCAGTTCTTC. This codes for CVSSQHREQFF.

The chain has TRBV20-1 and TRBJ2-1; possibly TRBD2 for D (6 bases). The CDR3 loop spans 14 amino acids. The ends were cut back, 6 bases at V and 13 bases at J, with 25 bases in the middle. Germline CDR1 is DFQATT and CDR2 is SNEGSKA (reference sequence). The CDR3: CSANGVGVRETQFF. The DNA for the CDR3 is TGCAGTGCGAACGGGGTCGGGGTTCGGGAGACCCAGTTCTTC.

The chain employs TRBV12-3 or TRBV12-4 and TRBJ2-7, with D maybe TRBD2 (7 bases). Trimming cost V 4 bases and J 2 bases, with 24 bases left between them. The CDR3 spans 18 residues. The CDR3 bases are TGTGCCAGCAGTTCCCAAGTACGTAGGGAGGGGGTGCCCTACGAGCAGTACTTC. Its protein product is CASSSQVRREGVPYEQYF.

This clonotype was picked up a small number of times. The DNA of the CDR3 is TGCGCCAGCAGCCAAGAGTTCAGGGGAGAGACCCAGTACTTC. It specifies CASSQEFRGETQYF. V usage is TRBV4-3 and J usage is TRBJ2-7; a weak D match, TRBD1 (6 bases). The DNA end favors TRBJ2-5, so the J call may be wrong. CDR1 is LGHNA and CDR2 is YSLEER in the germline V gene. CDR3 length: 14 amino acids.